Listed below are T cell receptor beta chains from one sample, sequenced in a study of early T cells in non-severe SARS-CoV-2 infection. From the 5' RACE reads, TCRdb called clonotypes with MiXCR, one entry per CDR3 protein. The sample gives about 52,000 distinct CDR3 sequences, about 11% of which show up once; around 13% is in the top ten. The sample was whole blood. These TCRs come from an adult who was a healthcare worker with PCR-confirmed SARS-CoV-2 infection or an uninfected control (not recorded which). Each CDR3 is given with its conserved first and last residue. The D gene is left open where the match is weak. Clone size is not always given. Where it is, it says once, few, many or a class for expanded clones.

14	few	TRBV6-1	NA	TRBJ2-3	TGTGCCAGCGCCCCCGGGGGCGCAGCGGATACGCAGTATTTT	CASAPGGAADTQYF
15	many	TRBV5-4	NA	TRBJ1-1	TGTGCCAGCAGCCCGGTACGAGGGATGGGGGGTGAAGCTTTCTTT	CASSPVRGMGGEAFF
13	many	TRBV4-1	NA	TRBJ2-7	TGCGCCAGCAGCCAAGAACAGGGCTACGAGCAGTACTTC	CASSQEQGYEQYF
14	NA	TRBV19	NA	TRBJ2-2	TGTGCCAGTAGTTCACAGGGAGTTTCCGGGGAGCTGTTTTTT	CASSSQGVSGELFF
13	many	TRBV20-1	TRBD1	TRBJ1-4	TGCAGTGCCCCGGGACAGGCTAATGAAAAACTGTTTTTT	CSAPGQANEKLFF
11	once	TRBV9	NA	TRBJ2-2	TGTGCCAGCAGCGGCTCCGGGGAGCTGTTTTTT	CASSGSGELFF
13	few	TRBV9	NA	TRBJ2-7	TGTGCCAGCAGCGCCCCATGGGGCTACGAGCAGTACTTC	CASSAPWGYEQYF
14	many	TRBV6-2/TRBV6-3	NA	TRBJ2-7	NA	CASLSLDRWYEQYF
19	many	TRBV4-1	TRBD2	TRBJ2-7	TGCGCCAGCAGCCAGTTTTTTAGACCGGGACTAGCGGGACTCTACGAGCAGTACTTC	CASSQFFRPGLAGLYEQYF
11	NA	TRBV24-1	NA	TRBJ2-1	TGTGCCACCAGTGATTTCGATGAGCAGTTCTTC	CATSDFDEQFF
13	many	TRBV6-5	NA	TRBJ2-7	TGTGCCAGCAGTTATGGGACCACTTACGAGCAGTACTTC	CASSYGTTYEQYF
16	many	TRBV29-1	TRBD2	TRBJ2-1	TGCAGCGTTGTATTCTTTTTAGCGGGGGGCCGGGTTGAGCAGTTCTTC	CSVVFFLAGGRVEQFF
15	many	TRBV20-1	NA	TRBJ2-3	TGCAGTGCTAGCACTAGCTTTCTCTTCCCAGATACGCAGTATTTT	CSASTSFLFPDTQYF
11	few	TRBV28	NA	TRBJ2-1	TGTGCCAGCTTTATGAACAATGAGCAGTTCTTC	CASFMNNEQFF
12	many	TRBV20-1	NA	TRBJ2-3	TGCAGTGCCCCACGCGACACAGATACGCAGTATTTT	CSAPRDTDTQYF
16	NA	TRBV29-1	TRBD2	TRBJ2-1	TGCAGCGTTGAAAGGGGGACTAGCGGGAGGTACAATGAGCAGTTCTTC	CSVERGTSGRYNEQFF
14	many	TRBV5-1	NA	TRBJ1-3	TGCGCCAGCAGCTTAAACGCTGATGGAAACACCATATATTTT	CASSLNADGNTIYF
12	NA	TRBV6-5	NA	TRBJ1-5	TGTGCCAGCAGTGGTAGCAATCAGCCCCAGCATTTT	CASSGSNQPQHF
13	many	TRBV20-1	TRBD2	TRBJ2-1	TGCAGTGCTAGCGGGGGGGGTTACAATGAGCAGTTCTTC	CSASGGGYNEQFF
14	many	TRBV5-4	TRBD1	TRBJ2-5	TGTGCCAGCAAAGGGACAGAAGGGAGAGAGACCCAGTACTTC	CASKGTEGRETQYF
13	NA	TRBV7-9	NA	TRBJ1-3	TGTGCCAGCAGCCCCCCCACAGGAAACACCATATATTTT	CASSPPTGNTIYF
15	few	TRBV20-1	TRBD2	TRBJ2-3	TGCAGTTTCGCTAGCGGGGGGGCGATGGCAGATACGCAGTATTTT	CSFASGGAMADTQYF
16	many	TRBV24-1	NA	TRBJ2-1	TGTGCCACCAGTGATGCCGGGACAAGCTCCTACAATGAGCAGTTCTTC	CATSDAGTSSYNEQFF
15	few	TRBV7-9	TRBD1	TRBJ1-1	TGTGCCAGCAGCCGAACCGGGACAGGGGGCACTGAAGCTTTCTTT	CASSRTGTGGTEAFF
17	few	TRBV6-5	NA	TRBJ2-3	TGTGCCAGCAGTTCACCCGGACTACCAACCTCCACAGATACGCAGTATTTT	CASSSPGLPTSTDTQYF
14	many	TRBV7-2	NA	TRBJ2-7	TGTGCCAGCAGCCCTCCCAGTCCGGCCTACGAGCAGTACTTC	CASSPPSPAYEQYF
13	few	TRBV20-1	TRBD2	TRBJ2-3	TGCAGCTGTGGGACTAGGAGGGCGGATACGCAGTATTTT	CSCGTRRADTQYF
14	many	TRBV7-2	NA	TRBJ2-5	TGTGCCAGCAGCTTAAACCCAGGCGGGATGACCCAGTACTTC	CASSLNPGGMTQYF
13	NA	TRBV7-9	NA	TRBJ1-2	TGTGCCAGCAGCTTCCAGGGAGCGAGAGGCTACACCTTC	CASSFQGARGYTF
15	NA	TRBV9	NA	TRBJ2-3	TGTGCCAGCAGCGTAGCGGGGGTCTTGTCAGATACGCAGTATTTT	CASSVAGVLSDTQYF
14	NA	TRBV6-5	NA	TRBJ2-4	TGTGCCAGCGCCGAGGGTGGGGCCAAAACCATTCAGTACTTC	CASAEGGAKTIQYF